Following are 8 T cell receptor beta chains from one sample sequenced in a study of human T cells and chemical hapten exposure. Using its own MiXCR run on the RACE reads, TCRdb lists one record per CDR3 protein. The data contain 120,000 or so distinct CDR3 sequences, roughly 15% of them singletons. The time point: patch test 1, 2 weeks after DPC sensitization. The treatment here: therapeutic diphenylcyclopropenone sensitization with weekly scalp DPC. The sequencing here drew on whole blood, taken in connection with sensitization to the hapten diphenylcyclopropenone (DPC). Receptor source: a young man with alopecia areata. Some clones in this sample may be carry-over from other donors' samples.

The chain employs TRBV29-1 and TRBJ2-3; D unresolved. The V and J ends lost 6 bases and 3 bases respectively, with 13 bases between them. Germline-derived CDR1 and CDR2 are SQVTM and ANQGSEA. There are 13 residues in the CDR3. The CDR3 loop reads CSVSYPLTDTQYF. The DNA of the CDR3 is TGCAGCGTGTCCTACCCCTTAACAGATACGCAGTATTTT.

This clonotype has just a few counts. This chain joins TRBV12-2 and TRBJ1-4. TRBV12-2 is designated a pseudogene. This CDR3 is 12 amino acids long. The DNA of the CDR3 is TGTGCAAGTCGCTACGTGACCGAAAAACTGTTTTTT. Protein product: CASRYVTEKLFF.

The rearrangement links TRBV7-2 to TRBJ1-2, with D perhaps TRBD1 (6 bases). The CDR3 sequence is 14 residues long. Germline V gives CDR1 SGHTA, CDR2 FQGNSA. V was pared by 5 bases and J by 2 bases, with 12 bases between. CDR3 DNA: TGTGCCAGCAGCCGCCGGACAGTGAACTATGGCTACACCTTC. It encodes CASSRRTVNYGYTF.

This sequence joins TRBV9 and TRBJ2-1; either TRBD1 or TRBD2 may supply D (5 bases each). This CDR3 has 12 residues. The V gene lost 3 bases and the J gene lost 9 bases, with 10 bases spanning the gap. Per the germline V gene, CDR1 is SGDLS and CDR2 is YYNGEE. The CDR3 nucleotides are TGTGCCAGCAGCGGTAGGGGAGCTGAGCAGTTCTTC. Its translation: CASSGRGAEQFF.

This clonotype was picked up a small number of times. The chain uses TRBV11-2 and TRBJ2-6, with D uncertain. The CDR3 loop spans 11 amino acids. The V end lost 1 base, the J end lost 15 bases, and 7 bases lay between the germline ends. CDR1 and CDR2 (germline): SGHAT, FQNNGV. CDR3 region: CASSLAVGLTF. For the CDR3, the DNA is TGTGCCAGCAGCTTAGCGGTTGGCCTGACTTTC. The complete variable domain, with remaining parts taken from reference TRBV11-2 and TRBJ2-6, reads EAGVAQSPRYKIIEKRQSVAFWCNPISGHATLYWYQQILGQGPKLLIQFQNNGVVDDSQLPKDRFSAERLKGVDSTLKIQPAKLEDSAVYLCASSLAVGLTFGAGSRLTVL.

This clonotype has only a few counts. This sequence joins TRBV7-9 and TRBJ2-7; weak D call: TRBD1 (6 bases). Per the germline V gene, CDR1 is SEHNR and CDR2 is FQNEAQ (reference sequence). This CDR3 comprises 14 residues. V gave up 0 bases and J gave up 6 bases, with 12 bases separating them. This CDR3 is CASSLAPNRAEQYF. As DNA, the CDR3 is TGTGCCAGCAGCTTAGCCCCTAACAGGGCCGAGCAGTACTTC.

The chain employs TRBV10-3 and TRBJ2-3, with a possible D match to TRBD1 (6 bases). Germline lookup yields CDR1 ENHRY and CDR2 SYGVKD. V lost 2 bases and J 3 bases, leaving 21 bases between the germline ends. The CDR3 is made up of 18 amino acids. Here the CDR3 reads CAISETPRQVGRTDTQYF. The CDR3 DNA follows: TGTGCCATCAGTGAGACACCTCGACAGGTCGGCAGGACAGATACGCAGTATTTT.

The chain couples TRBV7-9 to TRBJ2-5; D is possibly TRBD2 (5 bases). V was trimmed by 2 bases and J by 5 bases, leaving 12 bases between them. Germline V gene lookup returns CDR1 SEHNR and CDR2 FQNEAQ (reference sequence). The CDR3 runs 14 residues. The CDR3 DNA sequence: TGTGCCAGCAGCTTACTCACGAGGGAGGAGACCCAGTACTTC. Its protein is CASSLLTREETQYF.